These T cell receptor beta chains were read from a single sample in a study of blood T cells in healthy people across ages. TCRdb independently ran MiXCR on the 5' RACE reads; one entry per CDR3 protein. The sample comprises approximately 600,000 distinct CDR3 sequences, roughly 53% of which are singletons, and 30% to 45% rests with the top ten. The specimen sequenced was blood. These receptors were obtained from a man in his 60s in good health. CDR3s include the opening cysteine and the closing phenylalanine or tryptophan. D genes are given only for firm matches.

>TRBV24-1|TRBD1|TRBJ1-1
CATSDHPRTGLEHTEAFF
>TRBV25-1|-|TRBJ1-2
CASSEYSQPYGYTF
>TRBV15|-|TRBJ2-3
CATSRYTDTQYF
>TRBV5-4|TRBD2|TRBJ2-5
CASSSTSGGDQETQYF
>TRBV5-4|TRBD1|TRBJ1-6
CASSAKGQPYSPLHF
>TRBV6-2/TRBV6-3|-|TRBJ2-5
CASSSNLYPDREETQYF
>TRBV15|-|TRBJ2-3
CAASRGGGSGTDTQYF
>TRBV27|TRBD1|TRBJ2-1
CASSSTGTGNEQFF
>TRBV6-5|-|-
CASSAFSYNEQYF
>TRBV29-1|TRBD1|TRBJ1-1
CSGGQGSTEAFF
>TRBV20-1|TRBD2|TRBJ2-1
CSARFSGGGYEQFF
>TRBV12-3/TRBV12-4|TRBD2|TRBJ2-1
CASRVAGTHDEQFF
>TRBV24-1|-|TRBJ2-3
CATSDLLTTQYF